This T cell receptor (beta chain) was captured in a study of cytomegalovirus exposure and HLA in healthy donors. Study-level points and caveats: In an earlier analysis, most TCR beta V segments were productive about 87% or about 30% of the time. Other equally common chains were less clonally expanded than HLA-associated TCR beta chains, a later analysis showed. An ancestry cluster, one associated with Asian ancestry, reportedly showed fewer N-insertions than the roughly 670-donor mean in a later analysis.

Concerning this clone itself: Its target is unknown.

Trimming removed 2 bases from V and 1 base from J; junction bases left unmatched: 2. The CDR3 has 15 residues. Germline CDR1 is LNHDA and CDR2 is SQIVND (reference sequence). 13 Jbeta primers and 60 Vbeta primers were used for the PCR. TCRdb keeps only in-frame clones here, not all; method: immunoSEQ multiplex PCR. The sample carries over 200,000 clones, around 80% recorded once. Those who donated were healthy bone marrow donors. Sequenced: PBMCs. This chain links TRBV19 with TRBJ2-3; 8 nucleotides line up with TRBD2. The sequence was collected from a woman in her thirties or forties in good health and CMV-seropositive. The CDR3 DNA follows: TGTGCCAGTAGTATACGGCGGGGGGGCACAGATACGCAGTATTTT. The encoded protein is CASSIRRGGTDTQYF.